This T cell receptor beta chain was identified in a study of T cells in Graves' hyperthyroidism and ophthalmopathy. General observations from the study: Blood samples included most of the expanded thyroid clonotypes exceeding 0.001.

This clonotype appeared many times. Its specificity is not known. CDR3 length: 15 amino acids. Trimming shortened V by 6 bases and J by 4 bases, and 15 bases separated the two germline ends. CDR1 and CDR2 from the germline V gene are SNHLY and FYNNEI. Researchers took RNA transcripts and amplified the TCR beta CDR3 regions from them. Researchers ran a first-round RT-PCR on the TCR CDR3 using the HTBI primer set. TCRdb re-called the multiplex PCR reads through MiXCR, storing one row per CDR3 protein. The table lists fewer than 450,000 distinct CDR3 sequences, 15% to 20% of them singletons. The study excluded patients with uncontrolled infection, other autoimmune disease, pregnancy or lactation. Sampled blood dates from first hyperthyroidism diagnosis, and it precedes any ophthalmopathy symptoms.

The V and J genes are TRBV2 and TRBJ2-2; a possible D gene is TRBD2 (5 bases). This TCR was sampled from a woman between 25 and 40 years old with Graves' hyperthyroidism that later progressed to Graves' ophthalmopathy. The sequenced sample was blood. The CDR3 DNA reads TGTGCCAGCAGGGATGGAGCGGTTCCCACCGGGGAGCTGTTTTTT. Translating it yields CASRDGAVPTGELFF.